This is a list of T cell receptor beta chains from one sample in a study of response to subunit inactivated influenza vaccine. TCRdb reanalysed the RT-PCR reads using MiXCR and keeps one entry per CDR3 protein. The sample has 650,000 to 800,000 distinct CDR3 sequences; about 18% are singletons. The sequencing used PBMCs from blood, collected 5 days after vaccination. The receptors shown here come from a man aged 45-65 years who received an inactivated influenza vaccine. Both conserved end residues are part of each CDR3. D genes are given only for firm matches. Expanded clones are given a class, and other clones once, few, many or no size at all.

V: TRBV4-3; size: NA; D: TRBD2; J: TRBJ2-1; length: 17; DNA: TGCGCCAGCAGCCAAGATCGGGGACTAAGCTCCTACAATGAGCAGTTCTTC; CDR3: CASSQDRGLSSYNEQFF
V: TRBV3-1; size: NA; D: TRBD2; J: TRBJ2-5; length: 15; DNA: TGTGCCAGCAGTGACGGACTAGCGGGATCAGAGACCCAGTACTTC; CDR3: CASSDGLAGSETQYF
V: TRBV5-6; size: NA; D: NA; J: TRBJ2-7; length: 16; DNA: TGTGCCAGCAGCTTGGCTTCGATGGACCCTACCTACGAGCAGTACTTC; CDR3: CASSLASMDPTYEQYF
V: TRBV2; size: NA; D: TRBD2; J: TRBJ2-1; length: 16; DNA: TGTGCCAGCACAAGCTCCCCGGGACTAGCTCGCAATGAGCAGTTCTTC; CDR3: CASTSSPGLARNEQFF
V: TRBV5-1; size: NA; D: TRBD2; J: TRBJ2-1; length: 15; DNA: TGCGCCAGCAGCTTTGAACTAGCGGGGGGCTATGAGCAGTTCTTC; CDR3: CASSFELAGGYEQFF
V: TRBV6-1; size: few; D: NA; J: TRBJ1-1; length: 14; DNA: TGTGCCATCGTGGGGGGAGGCATGAACACTGAAGCTTTCTTT; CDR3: CAIVGGGMNTEAFF
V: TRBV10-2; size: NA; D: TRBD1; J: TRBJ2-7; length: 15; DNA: TGCGCCAGCATTAGAATTGAGACAGGGTCCTACGAGCAGTACTTC; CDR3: CASIRIETGSYEQYF
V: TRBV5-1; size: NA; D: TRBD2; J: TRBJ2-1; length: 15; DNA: TGCGCCAGCAGCTTGGACGGGACTAGCGGGACCGAGCAGTTCTTC; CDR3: CASSLDGTSGTEQFF
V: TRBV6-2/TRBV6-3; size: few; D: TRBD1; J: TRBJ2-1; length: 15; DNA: TGTGCCAGCAGCATAAGGGACAGGCCGTCGGATGAGCAGTTCTTC; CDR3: CASSIRDRPSDEQFF
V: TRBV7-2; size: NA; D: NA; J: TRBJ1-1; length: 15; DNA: TGTGCCAGCAGCCCCCGACAGGTCCCGTACACTGAAGCTTTCTTT; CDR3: CASSPRQVPYTEAFF
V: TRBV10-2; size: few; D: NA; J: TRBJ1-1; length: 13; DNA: TGCGCCAGCAGTGATTACCTTAACACTGAAGCTTTCTTT; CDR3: CASSDYLNTEAFF
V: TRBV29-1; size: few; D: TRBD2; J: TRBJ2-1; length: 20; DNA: TGCAGCGTTGAAGGGGCGGACCCGGGACTAGCGGGAGGATCCTACAATGAGCAGTTCTTC; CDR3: CSVEGADPGLAGGSYNEQFF
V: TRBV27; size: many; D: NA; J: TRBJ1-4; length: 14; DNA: TGTGCCAGCAGTCTCGGGACCCAAGGTGAAAAACTGTTTTTT; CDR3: CASSLGTQGEKLFF
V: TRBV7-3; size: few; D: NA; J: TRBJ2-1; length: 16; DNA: TGTGCCAGCAGCTTAATTTCGTTGTGGGACTACAATGAGCAGTTCTTC; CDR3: CASSLISLWDYNEQFF
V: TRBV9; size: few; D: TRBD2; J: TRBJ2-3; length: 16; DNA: TGTGCCAGCAGCGTAGCTGGGACTAGCCGTTCAGATACGCAGTATTTT; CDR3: CASSVAGTSRSDTQYF
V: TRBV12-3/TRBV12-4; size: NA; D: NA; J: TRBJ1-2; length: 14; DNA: TGTGCCAGCACCAAGACACAACGGAGCTATGGCTACACCTTC; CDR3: CASTKTQRSYGYTF
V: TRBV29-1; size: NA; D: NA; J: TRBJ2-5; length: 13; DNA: TGCAGCGTTGCTGGTGGGTTTGGTGAGACCCAGTACTTC; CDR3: CSVAGGFGETQYF
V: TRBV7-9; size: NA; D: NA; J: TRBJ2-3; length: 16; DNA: TGTGCCAGCAGCCCGAGCTTGAGGGATTTGGTGGATACGCAGTATTTT; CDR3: CASSPSLRDLVDTQYF
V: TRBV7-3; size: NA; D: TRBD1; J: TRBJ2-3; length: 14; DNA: TGTGCCAGCAGCTCGGGACAGGGCCTAGATACGCAGTATTTT; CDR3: CASSSGQGLDTQYF
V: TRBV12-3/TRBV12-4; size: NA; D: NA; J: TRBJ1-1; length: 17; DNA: TGTGCCAGCAGTTTAGTTTGGGGTAGGAGGAGGAACACTGAAGCTTTCTTT; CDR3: CASSLVWGRRRNTEAFF
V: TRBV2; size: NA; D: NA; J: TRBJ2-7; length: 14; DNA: TGTGCCAGCAGTGACGGGATCATCTCCTACGAGCAGTACTTC; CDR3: CASSDGIISYEQYF
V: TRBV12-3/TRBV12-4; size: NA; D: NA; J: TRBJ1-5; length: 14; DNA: TGTGCCAGCAGACCCGACAGGCACAATCAGCCCCAGCATTTT; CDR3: CASRPDRHNQPQHF
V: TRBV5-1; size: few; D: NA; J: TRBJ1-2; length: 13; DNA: TGCGCCAGCAGCTTTGGGTCGGGCTATGGCTACACCTTC; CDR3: CASSFGSGYGYTF
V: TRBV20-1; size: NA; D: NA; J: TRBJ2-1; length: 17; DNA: TGCAGTGCTGATTCCCTCGATTCGGGGATGTTTCACAATGAGCAGTTCTTC; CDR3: CSADSLDSGMFHNEQFF
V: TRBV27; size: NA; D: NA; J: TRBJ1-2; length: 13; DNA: TGTGCCAGCAGTATGGGGGGGCTGACTGGCTACACCTTC; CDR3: CASSMGGLTGYTF
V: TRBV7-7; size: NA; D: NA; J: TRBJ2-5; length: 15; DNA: TGTGCCAGCAGCTTAGAATTGGGGGGTGGTGAGACCCAGTACTTC; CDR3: CASSLELGGGETQYF
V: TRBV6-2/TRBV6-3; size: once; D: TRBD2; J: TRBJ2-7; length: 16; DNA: TGTGCCAGCAGTCCCAAGACTAGCGGGAGTTCCCACGAGCAGTACTTC; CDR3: CASSPKTSGSSHEQYF
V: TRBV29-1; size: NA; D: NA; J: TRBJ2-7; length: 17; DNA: TGCAGCGTTGAAGCGGCATTTTCGGAGGGAGCAATATACGAGCAGTACTTC; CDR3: CSVEAAFSEGAIYEQYF
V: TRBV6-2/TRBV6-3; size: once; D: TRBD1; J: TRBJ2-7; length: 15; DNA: TGTGCCAGCAGTTACTGGACAGGGGGCCATTACGAGCAGTACTTC; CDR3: CASSYWTGGHYEQYF
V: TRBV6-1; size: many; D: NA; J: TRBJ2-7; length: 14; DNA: TGTGCCAGCAGCCTTTTGGGGAGGGGGTCCGAGCAGTACTTC; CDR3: CASSLLGRGSEQYF
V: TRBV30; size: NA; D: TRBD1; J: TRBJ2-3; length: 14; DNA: TGTGCCTGGGGTAAAGGGGGCGGCTCAGATACGCAGTATTTT; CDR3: CAWGKGGGSDTQYF
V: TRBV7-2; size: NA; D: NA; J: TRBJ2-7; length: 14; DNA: TGTGCCAGCAGCTCCGCCGGGTCAGAATACGAGCAGTACTTC; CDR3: CASSSAGSEYEQYF
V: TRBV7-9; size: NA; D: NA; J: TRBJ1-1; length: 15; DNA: TGTGCCAGCAGCAACCTCCGGGACCGATATACTGAAGCTTTCTTT; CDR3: CASSNLRDRYTEAFF
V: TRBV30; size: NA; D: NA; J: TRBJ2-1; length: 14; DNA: TGTGCCTGGAGCCTAGGACGATCCTACAATGAGCAGTTCTTC; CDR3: CAWSLGRSYNEQFF
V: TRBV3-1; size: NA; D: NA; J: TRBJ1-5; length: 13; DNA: TGTGCCAGCAGCCGCCAGATGGATCAGCCCCAGCATTTT; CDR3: CASSRQMDQPQHF
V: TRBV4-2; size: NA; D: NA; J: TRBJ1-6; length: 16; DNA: TGTGCCAGCAGCCCCCAGGGGACCAATTATAATTCACCCCTCCACTTT; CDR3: CASSPQGTNYNSPLHF
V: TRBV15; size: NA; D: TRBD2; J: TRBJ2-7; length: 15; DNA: TGTGCCACCAGCAGGGCTCCTAGCGGGAGATACGAGCAGTACTTC; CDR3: CATSRAPSGRYEQYF
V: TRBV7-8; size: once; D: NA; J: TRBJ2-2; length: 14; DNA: TGTGCCAGCAGACCGGCCGGGGCTACCGGGGAGCTGTTTTTT; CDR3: CASRPAGATGELFF
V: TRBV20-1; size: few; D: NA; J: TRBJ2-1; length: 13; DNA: TGCAGTGCCACCTCCCGGAGTGGCAATGAGCAGTTCTTC; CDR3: CSATSRSGNEQFF
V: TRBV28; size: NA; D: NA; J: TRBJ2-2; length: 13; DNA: TGTGCCAGCAGTGAGGGACAATCCGGGGAGCTGTTTTTT; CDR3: CASSEGQSGELFF
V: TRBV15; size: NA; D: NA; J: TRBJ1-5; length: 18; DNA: TGTGCCACCAGCAAATCCCGGGGGAGGCTCGTTAGCAATCAGCCCCAGCATTTT; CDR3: CATSKSRGRLVSNQPQHF
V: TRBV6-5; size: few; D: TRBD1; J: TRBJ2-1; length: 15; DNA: TGTGCCAGCAGTTACTCGGGACAGGGGTACAATGAGCAGTTCTTC; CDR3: CASSYSGQGYNEQFF
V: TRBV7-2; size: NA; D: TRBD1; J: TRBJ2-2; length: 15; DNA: TGTGCCAGCAGCTTAGGGACAGGGACGGGCGGGGAGCTGTTTTTT; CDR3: CASSLGTGTGGELFF
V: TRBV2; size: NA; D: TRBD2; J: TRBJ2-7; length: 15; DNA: TGTGCCTTGAGCGGCCTAGCGGAGATATCATACGAGCAGTACTTC; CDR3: CALSGLAEISYEQYF
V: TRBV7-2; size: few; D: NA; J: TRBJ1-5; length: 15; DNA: TGTGCCAGCAGCTTAGGTGGACAGTCCCGTCAGCCCCAGCATTTT; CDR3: CASSLGGQSRQPQHF
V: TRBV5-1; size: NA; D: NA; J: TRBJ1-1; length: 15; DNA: TGCGCCAGCAGCTTGGGGGGGCAGGGGCCGGCTGAAGCTTTCTTT; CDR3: CASSLGGQGPAEAFF
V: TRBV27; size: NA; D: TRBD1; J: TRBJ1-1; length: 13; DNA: TGTGCCAGCAGAAGCACAGGGGTTGTTGAAGCTTTCTTT; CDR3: CASRSTGVVEAFF
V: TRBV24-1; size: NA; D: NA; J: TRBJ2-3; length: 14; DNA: TGTGCCACCAGTGACAGGCCAAGCACAGATACGCAGTATTTT; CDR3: CATSDRPSTDTQYF
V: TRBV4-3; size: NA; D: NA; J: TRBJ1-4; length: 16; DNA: TGCGCCAGCAGCCAAGAATGGCAGGGGTCTAATGAAAAACTGTTTTTT; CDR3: CASSQEWQGSNEKLFF